This T cell receptor (beta chain) is drawn from a study of cytomegalovirus exposure and HLA in healthy donors. Study information: The roughly 100 million unique TCR beta sequences, from about 170 million T cells, were found by an earlier analysis.

The primer mix had 60 Vbeta and 13 Jbeta primers. Profiled with immunoSEQ multiplex PCR; TCRdb holds only in-frame clones, not every one. The table has about 110,000 clones, 75% to 85% seen once; the top ten hold about 1.6%. J lost 3 bases, V lost 4 bases, and 6 bases had no gene match. This CDR3 spans 16 amino acids. Germline V gene data show CDR1 as MNHNS and CDR2 as SASEGT. The sequenced sample was PBMCs. The rearrangement joins TRBV6-1 to TRBJ2-1, with 10 bases matching TRBD2. This clonotype was sampled from a man over 45 in good health and CMV-seronegative. This CDR3 is CASSGSGGAIYNEQFF. CDR3 bases: TGTGCCAGCAGTGGGAGCGGGGGGGCTATCTACAATGAGCAGTTCTTC.